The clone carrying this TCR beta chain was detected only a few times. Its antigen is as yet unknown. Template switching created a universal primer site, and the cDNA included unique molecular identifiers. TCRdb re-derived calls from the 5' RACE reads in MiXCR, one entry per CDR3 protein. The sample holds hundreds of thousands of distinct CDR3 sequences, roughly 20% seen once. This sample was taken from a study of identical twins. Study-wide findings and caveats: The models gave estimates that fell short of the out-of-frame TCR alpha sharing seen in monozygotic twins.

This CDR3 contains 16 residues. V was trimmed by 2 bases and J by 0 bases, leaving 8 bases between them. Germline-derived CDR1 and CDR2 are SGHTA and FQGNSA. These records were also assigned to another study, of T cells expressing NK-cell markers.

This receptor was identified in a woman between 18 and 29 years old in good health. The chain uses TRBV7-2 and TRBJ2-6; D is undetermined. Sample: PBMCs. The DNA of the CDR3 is TGTGCCAGCAGCTTAAGGGCGGACTCTGGGGCCAACGTCCTGACTTTC. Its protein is CASSLRADSGANVLTF.